Sequencing of this TCR beta chain was carried out in a study of cytomegalovirus exposure and HLA in healthy donors. Notes on the study in general: Presence/absence analyses supposed approximately even sequencing depth among donors. Through in vitro validation, a few CMV-associated chains were shown to be specific for CMV antigens.

60 Vbeta and 13 Jbeta primers were used in PCR. Per the study methods: Some 11 million of the 60 million to 80 million unique TCR beta chains counted in a later analysis were shared. The repertoire was sequenced with immunoSEQ multiplex PCR; TCRdb's copy has only in-frame clones and lacks some. That table gives V, J and clone size, and the DNA gave D and trimming. The table records under 200,000 clones, more than 75% of them present only once. A note on this clone: Its antigen is not identified.

Germline loops: CDR1 MNHEY, CDR2 SMNVEV (reference sequence). The CDR3 length is 14 residues. With V trimmed by 6 bases and J by 2 bases, 5 bases remained unmatched. The chain employs TRBV27 and TRBJ2-3; 7 nucleotides agree with TRBD1. Sequencing was done on a sample of PBMCs. The clonotype originates from a girl under 10 years old in good health and CMV-seropositive. The CDR3 DNA follows: TGTGCCAGCAGGCGACAGGGATCCACAGATACGCAGTATTTT. Amino acid sequence: CASRRQGSTDTQYF.